This TCR beta chain was sequenced for a study of response to subunit inactivated influenza vaccine. V lost 3 bases and J lost 1, with 6 bases in between. Germline V gene sequence: CDR1 ENHRY, CDR2 SYGVKD. CDR3 length: 13 amino acids. TCRdb re-analysed the RT-PCR reads in MiXCR, keeping a single row per CDR3 protein. This table has around 170,000 distinct CDR3 sequences, 9.5% to 12% appearing once. The gene calls are TRBV10-3 and TRBJ1-1, with D maybe TRBD1 (6 bases). The sequence came from a man between 50 and 69 years old who received an inactivated influenza vaccine. The sample consisted of CD8+ T cells sorted from PBMCs, taken less than 30 months after vaccination. The CDR3 DNA reads TGTGCCATCAGTGACAGGGGGAACACTGAAGCTTTCTTT. Residues: CAISDRGNTEAFF.